Listed here are 3 T cell receptor beta chains from one sample, sequenced in a study of T cells in Graves' hyperthyroidism and ophthalmopathy. RNA transcripts were the template for amplifying TCR beta CDR3 regions. When the TCR CDR3 underwent first-round RT-PCR, the HTBI primer set was used. TCRdb passed the multiplex PCR reads through MiXCR, listing each CDR3 protein once. This table holds hundreds of thousands of distinct CDR3 sequences, roughly 13% found once. The sample comprised blood. The receptors stem from a woman younger than 45 with Graves' hyperthyroidism that later progressed to Graves' ophthalmopathy.

This clonotype was seen at least ten times. This chain links TRBV20-1 with TRBJ2-5; D unresolved. The CDR3 runs to 12 residues. V lost 0 bases and J 5 bases, leaving 7 bases between the germline ends. The V gene's germline CDR1 is DFQATT and CDR2 SNEGSKA (reference sequence). CDR3 sequence (DNA): TGCAGTGCTAGAGACTTTGGGGAGACCCAGTACTTC. Translating it yields CSARDFGETQYF.

The sample holds many counts of this clonotype. The chain employs TRBV20-1 and TRBJ2-1, with a tentative D call TRBD2 (5 bases). The CDR3 contains 13 residues. Germline V CDR1 and CDR2: DFQATT, SNEGSKA (reference sequence). The ends were cut back, 7 bases at V and 6 bases at J, with 16 bases in the middle. CDR3 sequence: CSERGLGVNEQFF. In DNA, the CDR3 is TGCAGTGAAAGAGGGCTGGGCGTCAATGAGCAGTTCTTC.

The sample holds many counts of this clonotype. V gene TRBV29-1 combines with J gene TRBJ1-1; D is uncertain. The CDR3 totals 10 residues. Germline CDR1 SQVTM, CDR2 ANQGSEA. The V gene lost 7 bases and the J gene lost 0 bases, with 3 bases spanning the gap. CDR3 in amino acids: CSGLNTEAFF. In nucleotides, the CDR3 is TGCAGCGGACTGAACACTGAAGCTTTCTTT.